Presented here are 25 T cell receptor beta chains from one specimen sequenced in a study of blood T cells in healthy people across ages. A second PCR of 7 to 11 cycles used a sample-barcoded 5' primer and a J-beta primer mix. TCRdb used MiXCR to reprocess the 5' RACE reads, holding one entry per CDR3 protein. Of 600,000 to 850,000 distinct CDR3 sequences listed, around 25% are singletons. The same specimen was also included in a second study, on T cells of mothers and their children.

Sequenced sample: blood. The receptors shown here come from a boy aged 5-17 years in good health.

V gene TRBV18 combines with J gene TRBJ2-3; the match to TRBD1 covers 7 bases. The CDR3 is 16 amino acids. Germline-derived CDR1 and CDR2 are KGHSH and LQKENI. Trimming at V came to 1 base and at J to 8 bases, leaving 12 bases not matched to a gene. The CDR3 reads CASSPLDDRVSGTQYF. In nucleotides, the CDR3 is TGTGCCAGCTCACCACTTGATGACAGGGTCTCTGGTACGCAGTATTTT. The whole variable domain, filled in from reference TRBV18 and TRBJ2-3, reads NAGVMQNPRHLVRRRGQEARLRCSPMKGHSHVYWYRQLPEEGLKFMVYLQKENIIDESGMPKERFSAEFPKEGPSILRIQQVVRGDSAAYFCASSPLDDRVSGTQYFGPGTRLTVL.

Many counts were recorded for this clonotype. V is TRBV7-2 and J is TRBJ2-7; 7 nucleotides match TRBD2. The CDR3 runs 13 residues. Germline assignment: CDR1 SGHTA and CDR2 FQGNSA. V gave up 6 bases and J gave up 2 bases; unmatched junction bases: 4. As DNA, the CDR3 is TGTGCCAGCAGTTTAAGCGGGGCCTACGAGCAGTACTTC. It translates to CASSLSGAYEQYF.

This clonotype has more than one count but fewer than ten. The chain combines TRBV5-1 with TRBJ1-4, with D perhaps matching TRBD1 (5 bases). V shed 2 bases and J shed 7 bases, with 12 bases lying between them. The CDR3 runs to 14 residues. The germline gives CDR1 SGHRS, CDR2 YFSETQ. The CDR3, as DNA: TGCGCCAGCAGCTTACAGGTCTCTGGTGAAAAACTGTTTTTT. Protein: CASSLQVSGEKLFF.

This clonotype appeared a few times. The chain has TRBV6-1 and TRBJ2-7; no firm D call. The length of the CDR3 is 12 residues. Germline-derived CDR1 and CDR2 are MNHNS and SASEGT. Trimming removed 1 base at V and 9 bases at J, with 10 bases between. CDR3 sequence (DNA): TGTGCCAGCAGTGAAGGGCAGACGGGGCAGTACTTC. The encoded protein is CASSEGQTGQYF.

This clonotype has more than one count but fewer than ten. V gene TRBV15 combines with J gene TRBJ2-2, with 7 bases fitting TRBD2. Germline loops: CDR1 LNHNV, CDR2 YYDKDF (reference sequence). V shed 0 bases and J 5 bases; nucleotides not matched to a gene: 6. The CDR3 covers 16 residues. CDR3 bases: TGTGCCACCAGCAGAGACGGTCGAGCGGGGACCGGGGAGCTGTTTTTT. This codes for CATSRDGRAGTGELFF.

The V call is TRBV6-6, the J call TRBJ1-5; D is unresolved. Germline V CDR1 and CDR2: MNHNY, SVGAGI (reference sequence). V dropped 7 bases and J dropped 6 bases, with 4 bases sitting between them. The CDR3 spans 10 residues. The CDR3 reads CASNFQPQHF. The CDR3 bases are TGTGCCAGCAATTTTCAGCCCCAGCATTTT.

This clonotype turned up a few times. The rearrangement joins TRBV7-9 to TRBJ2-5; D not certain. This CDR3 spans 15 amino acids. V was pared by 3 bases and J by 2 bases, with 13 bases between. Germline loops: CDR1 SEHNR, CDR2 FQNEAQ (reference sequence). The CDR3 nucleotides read TGTGCCAGCAGCTTCAGCGAGAGTAGGCAAGAGACCCAGTACTTC. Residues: CASSFSESRQETQYF. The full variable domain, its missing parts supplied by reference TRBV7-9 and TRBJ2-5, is DTGVSQNPRHKITKRGQNVTFRCDPISEHNRLYWYRQTLGQGPEFLTYFQNEAQLEKSRLLSDRFSAERPKGSFSTLEIQRTEQGDSAMYLCASSFSESRQETQYFGPGTRLLVL.

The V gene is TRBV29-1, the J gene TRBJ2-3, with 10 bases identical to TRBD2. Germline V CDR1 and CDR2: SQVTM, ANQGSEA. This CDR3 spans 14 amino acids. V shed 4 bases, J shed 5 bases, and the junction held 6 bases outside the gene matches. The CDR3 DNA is TGCAGCGTTGCGGTAGCGGGAGGTGGAGATACGCAGTATTTT. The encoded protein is CSVAVAGGGDTQYF.

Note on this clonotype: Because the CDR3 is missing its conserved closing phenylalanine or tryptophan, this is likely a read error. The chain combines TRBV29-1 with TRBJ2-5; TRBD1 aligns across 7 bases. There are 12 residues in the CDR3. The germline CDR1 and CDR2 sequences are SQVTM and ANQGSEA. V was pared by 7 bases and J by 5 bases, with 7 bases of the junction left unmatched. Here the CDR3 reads CSDDRAGETQYL. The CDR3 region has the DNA TGCAGCGACGACAGGGCCGGGGAGACCCAGTACCTC.

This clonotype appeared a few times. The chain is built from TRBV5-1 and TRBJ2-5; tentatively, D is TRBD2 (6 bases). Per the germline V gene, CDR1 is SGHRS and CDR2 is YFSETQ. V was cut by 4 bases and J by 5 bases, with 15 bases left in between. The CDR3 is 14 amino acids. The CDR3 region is CASSPLTSSETQYF. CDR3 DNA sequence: TGCGCCAGCAGCCCCTTAACTAGCAGTGAGACCCAGTACTTC.

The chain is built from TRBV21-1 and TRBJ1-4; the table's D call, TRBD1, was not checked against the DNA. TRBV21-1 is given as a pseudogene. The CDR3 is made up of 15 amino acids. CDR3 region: CASSTGTGDQEKLFF. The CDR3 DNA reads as TGTGCCAGCAGCACCGGGACAGGGGATCAAGAAAAACTGTTTTTT.

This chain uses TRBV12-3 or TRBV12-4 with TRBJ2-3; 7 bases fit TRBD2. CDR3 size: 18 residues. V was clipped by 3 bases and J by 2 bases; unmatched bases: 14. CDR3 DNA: TGTGCCAGCAGTTTTCCATTAGCGAGGGAGGGCCACACAGATACGCAGTATTTT. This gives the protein CASSFPLAREGHTDTQYF.

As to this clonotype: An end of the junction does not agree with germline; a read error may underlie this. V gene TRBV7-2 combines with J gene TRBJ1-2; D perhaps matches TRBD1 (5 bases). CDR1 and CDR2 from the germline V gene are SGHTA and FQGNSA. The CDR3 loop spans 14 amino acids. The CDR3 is CANSFSGTNYGYTF. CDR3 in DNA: TGTGCCAACAGCTTTTCAGGGACTAACTATGGCTACACCTTC.

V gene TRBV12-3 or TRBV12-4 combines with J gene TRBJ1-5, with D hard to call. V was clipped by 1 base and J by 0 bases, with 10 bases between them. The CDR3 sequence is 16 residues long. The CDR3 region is CASSLVVGYSNQPQHF. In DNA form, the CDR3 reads TGTGCCAGCAGTTTAGTTGTAGGGTATAGCAATCAGCCCCAGCATTTT.

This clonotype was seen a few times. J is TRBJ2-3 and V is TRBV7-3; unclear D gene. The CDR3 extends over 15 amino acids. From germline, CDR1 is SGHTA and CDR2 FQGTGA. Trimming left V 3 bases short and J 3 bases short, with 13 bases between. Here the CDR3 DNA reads TGTGCCAGCAGCTTGTTGAGTGGGCTTACAGATACGCAGTATTTT. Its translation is CASSLLSGLTDTQYF. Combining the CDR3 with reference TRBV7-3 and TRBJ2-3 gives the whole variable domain GAGVSQTPSNKVTEKGKYVELRCDPISGHTALYWYRQSLGQGPEFLIYFQGTGAADDSGLPNDRFFAVRPEGSVSTLKIQRTERGDSAVYLCASSLLSGLTDTQYFGPGTRLTVL.

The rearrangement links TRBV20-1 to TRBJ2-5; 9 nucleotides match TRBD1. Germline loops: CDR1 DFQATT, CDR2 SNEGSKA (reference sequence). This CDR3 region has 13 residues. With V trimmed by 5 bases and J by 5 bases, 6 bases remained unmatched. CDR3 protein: CSAGDRGGETQYF. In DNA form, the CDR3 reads TGCAGTGCTGGTGACAGGGGGGGGGAGACCCAGTACTTC.

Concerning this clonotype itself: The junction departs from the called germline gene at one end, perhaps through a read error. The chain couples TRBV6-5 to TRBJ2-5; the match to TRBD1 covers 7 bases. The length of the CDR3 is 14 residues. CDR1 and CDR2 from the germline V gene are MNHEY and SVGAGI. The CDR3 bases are TGTGACAGCAGACAAACATCTAACAGGGGCCAGCAGTACTTC. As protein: CDSRQTSNRGQQYF.

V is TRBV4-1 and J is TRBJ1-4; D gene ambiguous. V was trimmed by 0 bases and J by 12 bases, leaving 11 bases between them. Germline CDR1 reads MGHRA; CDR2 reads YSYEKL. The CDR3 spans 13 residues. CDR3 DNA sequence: TGCGCCAGCAGCCAAGAACCATATGGAGAACTGTTTTTT. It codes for CASSQEPYGELFF.

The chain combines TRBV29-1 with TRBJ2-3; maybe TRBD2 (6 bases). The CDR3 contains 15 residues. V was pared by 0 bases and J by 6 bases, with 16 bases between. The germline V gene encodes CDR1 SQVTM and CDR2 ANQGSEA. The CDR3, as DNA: TGCAGCGTTGAAGATCTTGGGCGGGGAAAGGATACGCAGTATTTT. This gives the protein CSVEDLGRGKDTQYF.

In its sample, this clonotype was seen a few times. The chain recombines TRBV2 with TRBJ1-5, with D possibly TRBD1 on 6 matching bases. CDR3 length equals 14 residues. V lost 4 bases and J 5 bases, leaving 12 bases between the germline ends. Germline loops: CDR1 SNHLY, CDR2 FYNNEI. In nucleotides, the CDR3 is TGTGCCAGCAGTGGTCCGGGGGGCGATCAGCCCCAGCATTTT. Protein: CASSGPGGDQPQHF.

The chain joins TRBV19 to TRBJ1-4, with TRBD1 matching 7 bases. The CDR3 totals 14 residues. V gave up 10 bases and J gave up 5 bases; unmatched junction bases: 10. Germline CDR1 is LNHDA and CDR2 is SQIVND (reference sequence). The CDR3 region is CATSRGTANEKLFF. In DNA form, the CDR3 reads TGTGCCACCTCCCGAGGGACAGCGAATGAAAAACTGTTTTTT.

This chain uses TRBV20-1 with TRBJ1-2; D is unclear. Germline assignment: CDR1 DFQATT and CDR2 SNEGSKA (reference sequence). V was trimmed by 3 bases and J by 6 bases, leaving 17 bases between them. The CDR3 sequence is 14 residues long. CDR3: CSASATSTTDGYTF. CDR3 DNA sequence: TGCAGTGCTAGTGCGACAAGTACTACGGATGGCTACACCTTC.

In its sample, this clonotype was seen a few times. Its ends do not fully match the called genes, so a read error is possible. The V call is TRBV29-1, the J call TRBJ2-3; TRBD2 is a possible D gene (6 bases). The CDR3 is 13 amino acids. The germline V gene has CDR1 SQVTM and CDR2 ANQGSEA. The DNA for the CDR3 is TGCAGCGTTGATTGGGGAACTCGGGAGACCCAGTACTTT. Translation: CSVDWGTRETQYF.

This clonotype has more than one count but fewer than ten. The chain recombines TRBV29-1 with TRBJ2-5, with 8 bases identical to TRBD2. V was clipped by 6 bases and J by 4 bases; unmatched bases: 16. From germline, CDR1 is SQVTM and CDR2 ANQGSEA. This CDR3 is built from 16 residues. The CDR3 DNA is TGCAGCGTCCCTCTCGAAGAGCGGGAGTTTGGAGAGACCCAGTACTTC. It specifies CSVPLEEREFGETQYF.

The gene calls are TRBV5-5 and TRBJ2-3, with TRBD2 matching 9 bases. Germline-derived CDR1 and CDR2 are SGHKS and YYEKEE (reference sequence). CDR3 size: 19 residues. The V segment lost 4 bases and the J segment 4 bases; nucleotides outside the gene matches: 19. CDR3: CASSAAGGGRAVIPDTQYF. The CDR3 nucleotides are TGTGCCAGCAGCGCGGCCGGAGGCGGGAGGGCCGTTATCCCAGATACGCAGTATTTT.